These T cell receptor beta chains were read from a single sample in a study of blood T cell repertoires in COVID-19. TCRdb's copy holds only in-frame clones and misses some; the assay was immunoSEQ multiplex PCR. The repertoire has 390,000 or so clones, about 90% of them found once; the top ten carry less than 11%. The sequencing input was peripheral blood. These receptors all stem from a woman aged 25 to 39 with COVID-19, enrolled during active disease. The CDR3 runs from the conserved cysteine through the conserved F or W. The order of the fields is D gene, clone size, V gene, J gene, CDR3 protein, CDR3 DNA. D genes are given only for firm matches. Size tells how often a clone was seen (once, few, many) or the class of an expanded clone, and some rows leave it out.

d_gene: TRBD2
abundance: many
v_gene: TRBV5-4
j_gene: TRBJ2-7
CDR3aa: CASSLEPASGNEQYF
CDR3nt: TGTGCCAGCAGCTTGGAACCGGCTAGCGGGAACGAGCAGTACTTC

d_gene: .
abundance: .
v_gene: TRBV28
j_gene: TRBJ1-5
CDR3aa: CASRPWGRLNQPQHF
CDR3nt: TGTGCCAGCAGACCATGGGGCCGATTGAACCAGCCCCAGCATTTT

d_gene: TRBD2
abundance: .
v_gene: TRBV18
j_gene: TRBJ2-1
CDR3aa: CASSPGGRVYNEQFF
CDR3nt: TGTGCCAGCTCACCGGGAGGGAGGGTGTACAATGAGCAGTTCTTC

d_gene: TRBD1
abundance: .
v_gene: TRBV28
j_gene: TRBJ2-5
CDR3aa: CASSRDRAETQYF
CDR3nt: TGTGCCAGCAGCAGGGACAGGGCGGAGACCCAGTACTTC

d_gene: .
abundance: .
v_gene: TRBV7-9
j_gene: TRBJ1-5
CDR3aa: CASSRLNQPQHF
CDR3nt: TGTGCCAGCAGCCGTTTGAATCAGCCCCAGCATTTT

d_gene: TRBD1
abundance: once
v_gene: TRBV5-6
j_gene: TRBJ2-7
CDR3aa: CASSFGTGGLRQYF
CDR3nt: TGTGCCAGCAGCTTCGGGACAGGGGGTTTAAGGCAGTACTTC

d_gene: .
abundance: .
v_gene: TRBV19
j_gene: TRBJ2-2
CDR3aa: CASSTLLDTLGELFF
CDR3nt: TGTGCCAGTAGTACCCTCTTGGACACCCTCGGGGAGCTGTTTTTT

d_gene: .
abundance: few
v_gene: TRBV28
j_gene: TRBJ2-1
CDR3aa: CASSLLGAVRPYNEQFF
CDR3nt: TGTGCCAGCAGTTTATTAGGGGCGGTCAGGCCCTACAATGAGCAGTTCTTC

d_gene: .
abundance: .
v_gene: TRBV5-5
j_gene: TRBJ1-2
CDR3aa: CASSLGGEYYGYTF
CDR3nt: TGTGCCAGCAGCTTAGGGGGGGAGTACTATGGCTACACCTTC

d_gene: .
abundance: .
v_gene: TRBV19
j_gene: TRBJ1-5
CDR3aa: CASRPGHLNQPQHF
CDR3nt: TGTGCCAGTCGCCCGGGACACCTAAATCAGCCCCAGCATTTT

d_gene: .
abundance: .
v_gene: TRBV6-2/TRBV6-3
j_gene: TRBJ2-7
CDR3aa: CASSYTLRPYEQYF
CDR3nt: TGTGCCAGCAGTTACACACTAAGGCCCTACGAGCAGTACTTC

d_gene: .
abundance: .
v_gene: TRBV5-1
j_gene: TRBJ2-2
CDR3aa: CASSPFQANTGELFF
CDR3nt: TGCGCCAGCAGCCCGTTCCAGGCGAACACCGGGGAGCTGTTTTTT

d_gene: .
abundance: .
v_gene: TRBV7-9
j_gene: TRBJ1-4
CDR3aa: CASSLGGQGSEKLFF
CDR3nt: TGTGCCAGCAGCTTAGGGGGCCAGGGGAGTGAAAAACTGTTTTTT

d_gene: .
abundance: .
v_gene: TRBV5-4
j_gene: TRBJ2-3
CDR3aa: CASSQEGGAGTDTQYF
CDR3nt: TGTGCCAGCAGTCAGGAGGGGGGAGCGGGGACAGATACGCAGTATTTT

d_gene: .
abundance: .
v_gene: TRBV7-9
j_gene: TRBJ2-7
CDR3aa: CASSPPRASGQYF
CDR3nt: TGTGCCAGCAGCCCCCCCCGAGCCTCCGGGCAGTACTTC

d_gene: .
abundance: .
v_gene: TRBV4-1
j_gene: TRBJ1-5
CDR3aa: CASSQELAAVRNQPQHF
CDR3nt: TGCGCCAGCAGCCAAGAATTAGCGGCGGTAAGAAATCAGCCCCAGCATTTT

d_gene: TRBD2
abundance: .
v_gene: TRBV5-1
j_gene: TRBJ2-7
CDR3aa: CASSLLGLAGADEQYF
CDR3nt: TGCGCCAGCAGCTTGCTCGGACTAGCGGGAGCCGACGAGCAGTACTTC

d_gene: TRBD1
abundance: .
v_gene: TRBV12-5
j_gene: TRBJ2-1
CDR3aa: CASGRDRGPNEQFF
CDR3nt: TGTGCTAGTGGTCGGGACAGGGGCCCCAATGAGCAGTTCTTC

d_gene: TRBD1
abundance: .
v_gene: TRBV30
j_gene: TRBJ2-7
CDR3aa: CAWAPGQGPYEQYF
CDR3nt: TGTGCCTGGGCCCCGGGACAGGGCCCATACGAGCAGTACTTC

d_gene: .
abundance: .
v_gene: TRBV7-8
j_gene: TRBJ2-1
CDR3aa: CASSYVAGEQFF
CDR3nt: TGTGCCAGCAGCTACGTCGCAGGAGAGCAGTTCTTC

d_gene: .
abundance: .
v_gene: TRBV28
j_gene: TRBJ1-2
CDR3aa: CASSTYLIKERYGYTF
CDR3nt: TGTGCCAGCAGTACATACCTGATTAAGGAGAGGTATGGCTACACCTTC

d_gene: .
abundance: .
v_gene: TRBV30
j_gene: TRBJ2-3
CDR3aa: CAWSVARFTDTQYF
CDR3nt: TGTGCCTGGAGTGTTGCGAGGTTTACAGATACGCAGTATTTT

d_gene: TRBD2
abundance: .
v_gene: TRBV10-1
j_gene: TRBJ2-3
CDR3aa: CASSPGLAGVDPQYF
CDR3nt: TGCGCCAGCAGTCCGGGACTAGCGGGAGTAGATCCGCAGTATTTT

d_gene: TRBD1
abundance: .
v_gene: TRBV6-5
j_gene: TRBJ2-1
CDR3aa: CASMGDSVSYNEQFF
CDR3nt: TGTGCCAGCATGGGGGACAGCGTCTCCTACAATGAGCAGTTCTTC

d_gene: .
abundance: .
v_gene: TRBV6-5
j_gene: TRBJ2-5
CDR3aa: CASSYSTGGETQYF
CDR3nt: TGTGCCAGCAGTTACTCGACCGGGGGAGAGACCCAGTACTTC

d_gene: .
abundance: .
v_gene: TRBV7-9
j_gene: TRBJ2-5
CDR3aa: CASSTPRAQYF
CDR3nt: TGTGCCAGCAGCACACCCAGGGCCCAGTACTTC

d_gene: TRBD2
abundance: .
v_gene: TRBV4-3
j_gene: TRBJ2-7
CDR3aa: CASSLVAGGYEQYF
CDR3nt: TGCGCCAGCAGCCTGGTAGCGGGAGGGTACGAGCAGTACTTC

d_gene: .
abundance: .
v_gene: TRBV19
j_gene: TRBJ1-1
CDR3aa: CASSPGLNTEAFF
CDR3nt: TGTGCCAGTAGTCCCGGGTTGAACACTGAAGCTTTCTTT